Presented here are 9 T cell receptor beta chains from one specimen sequenced in a study of T-cell reconstitution after alpha-beta-depleted transplantation in children. Molecular barcoding with unique molecular identifiers was used for the TCRbeta library. TCRdb called the PCR reads again in MiXCR, with one record for every CDR3 protein. The sample holds about a million distinct CDR3 sequences; less than 30% are singletons and the top ten take 28%. The sample consisted of PBMCs, mostly from graft donor cells, taken 360 days after TCRalphabeta/CD19-depleted stem cell transplant. The receptor source for this set is a boy younger than two who had a stem cell transplant for SCID, so the T cells may come from the graft donor.

The J gene is TRBJ1-4, the V gene TRBV12-3 or TRBV12-4; TRBD1 matches at 10 bases. The CDR3 extends over 15 amino acids. Unmatched junction bases numbered 9, after V lost 6 bases and J lost 8 bases. CDR3 bases: TGTGCCAGCAGGACGACAGGGGGCTTAAAGGAAAAACTGTTTTTT. Encoded protein: CASRTTGGLKEKLFF.

The V gene is TRBV6-1, the J gene TRBJ1-4; perhaps TRBD1 as D (5 bases). Trimming removed 6 bases from V and 0 bases from J, with 14 bases in between. Germline V gene data show CDR1 as MNHNS and CDR2 as SASEGT. The length of the CDR3 is 16 residues. The CDR3 sequence is CASSGTYYATNEKLFF. DNA of the CDR3: TGTGCCAGCAGCGGGACCTATTATGCAACTAATGAAAAACTGTTTTTT.

The CDR3 DNA sequence: TGTGCCAGCAGTTTTACGACAGGACGCCTAGGGGAGACCCAGTACTTC. Protein sequence: CASSFTTGRLGETQYF. The rearrangement joins TRBV5-6 to TRBJ2-5, with D perhaps matching TRBD1 (6 bases). CDR1 SGHDT and CDR2 YYEEEE come from the germline V gene. CDR3 length equals 16 residues. V was clipped by 5 bases and J by 5 bases, with 22 bases between them.

The chain employs TRBV20-1 and TRBJ2-1; either TRBD1 or TRBD2 may supply D (6 bases each). The CDR3 has 18 amino acids. Deletions cut 1 base from V and 0 bases from J, with 19 bases between. CDR1 is DFQATT, CDR2 SNEGSKA, per germline (reference sequence). CDR3 sequence (DNA): TGCAGTGCTAGAGGGCCTAAGGGGGGACCGAGCTCCTACAATGAGCAGTTCTTC. Its translation: CSARGPKGGPSSYNEQFF.

For this clonotype: Mismatch with germline at one junction end may stem from a read error. The chain has TRBV4-1 and TRBJ2-7, with D possibly being TRBD1 (5 bases). The CDR3 sequence is 15 residues long. The V gene's germline CDR1 is MGHRA and CDR2 YSYEKL. The CDR3 is CASSEERTSYYEQYF. The CDR3, as DNA: TGCGCCAGCAGCGAAGAGAGGACATCATACTACGAGCAGTACTTC.

The CDR3 sequence: CASSYSWFRTPGNTIYF. The CDR3 region has the DNA TGTGCCAGCAGTTACTCTTGGTTTAGGACGCCTGGAAACACCATATATTTT. The rearrangement joins TRBV6-2 or TRBV6-3 to TRBJ1-3, with D unclear. The CDR3 spans 17 residues. Germline V gene sequence: CDR1 MNHEY, CDR2 SVGEGT. V was pared by 0 bases and J by 2 bases, with 14 bases between.

V gene TRBV20-1 combines with J gene TRBJ2-1, with TRBD2 matching over 7 bases. The junction had 11 bases not matched to a gene; V was cut back by 6 bases and J by 6 bases. Germline V lookup: CDR1 DFQATT, CDR2 SNEGSKA (reference sequence). This CDR3 has 14 residues. The CDR3 nucleotides read TGCAGTGCACTCCGGGAGGCTTACTCCAATGAGCAGTTCTTC. It encodes CSALREAYSNEQFF.

Only a few counts were recorded for this clonotype. The chain combines TRBV7-8 with TRBJ2-2, with 7 bases identical to TRBD2. CDR3 length: 17 residues. CDR1 is SGHVS and CDR2 is FQNEAQ in the germline V gene. With V trimmed by 1 base and J by 1 base, 6 bases remained unmatched. The CDR3 region is CASSLDRSSGNTGELFF. For the CDR3, the DNA is TGTGCCAGCAGCTTAGATAGGTCTAGCGGGAACACCGGGGAGCTGTTTTTT.

This clonotype was detected only a few times. The chain uses TRBV6-2 or TRBV6-3 and TRBJ1-1, with a weak D call TRBD1 (5 bases). V was trimmed by 8 bases and J by 5 bases, leaving 27 bases between them. The CDR3 totals 17 residues. Germline loops: CDR1 MNHEY, CDR2 SVGEGT. The CDR3 sequence: CASLHNPLQEPRTEAFF. The CDR3 DNA is TGTGCCAGCCTTCATAACCCTCTACAGGAGCCCAGGACTGAAGCTTTCTTT.